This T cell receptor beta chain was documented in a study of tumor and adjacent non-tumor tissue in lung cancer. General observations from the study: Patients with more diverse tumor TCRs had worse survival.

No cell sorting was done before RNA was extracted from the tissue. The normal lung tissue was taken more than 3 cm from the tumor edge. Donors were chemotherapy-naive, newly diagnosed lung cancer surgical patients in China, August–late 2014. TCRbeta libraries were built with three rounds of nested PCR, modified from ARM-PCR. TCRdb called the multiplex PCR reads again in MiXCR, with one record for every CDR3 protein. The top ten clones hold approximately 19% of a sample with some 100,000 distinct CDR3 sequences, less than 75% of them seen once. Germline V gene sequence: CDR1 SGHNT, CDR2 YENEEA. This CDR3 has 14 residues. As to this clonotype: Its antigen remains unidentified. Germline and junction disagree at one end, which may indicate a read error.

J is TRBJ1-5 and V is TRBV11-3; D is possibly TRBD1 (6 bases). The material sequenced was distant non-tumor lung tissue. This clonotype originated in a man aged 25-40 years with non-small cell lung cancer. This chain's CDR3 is CASSPTGSNQPQHF. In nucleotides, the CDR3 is TGTGCCAGCAGCCCAACAGGGAGCAATCAGCCCCAGCACTTT. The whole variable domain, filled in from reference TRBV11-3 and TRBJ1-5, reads EAGVVQSPRYKIIEKKQPVAFWCNPISGHNTLYWYLQNLGQGPELLIRYENEEAVDDSQLPKDRFSAERLKGVDSTLKIQPAELGDSAVYLCASSPTGSNQPQHFGDGTRLSIL.